The 3 T cell receptor beta chains given below trace back to one sample, sequenced in a study of response to subunit inactivated influenza vaccine (dated by TCRdb to 2017 to 2018). Library generation was performed with RT-PCR. The sequencing machine was an Illumina HiSeq 2500. TCRdb cleaned the public reads at Q25 with fastp, built clones with MiXCR and kept in-frame beta chains. CDR3 protein duplicates are merged, each entry listing the most common genes and DNA. This sample comprises 550,000 to 650,000 distinct CDR3 sequences, about an eighth of them detected only once. 10% to 13% of the sample is taken by the ten largest. The material sequenced was PBMCs from blood, taken on the day of vaccination. The receptor source for this set is a man aged 45 to 65 who received an inactivated influenza vaccine. Donor details come from another sample of the same person, matched by shared clones.

There are a few counts of this clonotype. Written as DNA, the CDR3 is TGCAGCGTAGAGGTACAGTACTACAATGAGCAGTTCTTC. It codes for CSVEVQYYNEQFF. The chain uses TRBV29-1 and TRBJ2-1, with D hard to call. Trimming cost V 6 bases and J 3 bases, with 12 bases left between them. CDR1 and CDR2 (germline): SQVTM, ANQGSEA. The CDR3 has 13 amino acids.

The sample holds a few counts of this clonotype. The rearrangement joins TRBV12-3 or TRBV12-4 to TRBJ2-1, with TRBD2 matching 8 bases. With 5 bases clipped from V and 0 bases from J, the junction kept 6 bases outside the gene matches. This CDR3 is built from 16 residues. The CDR3 DNA follows: TGTGCCAGCAGTCCTCTAGCGGGTCGCTCCTACAATGAGCAGTTCTTC. Translation: CASSPLAGRSYNEQFF.

Only a few counts were recorded for this clonotype. The chain is built from TRBV7-2 and TRBJ1-1; D not certain. Germline-derived CDR1 and CDR2 are SGHTA and FQGNSA. The CDR3 has 14 residues. V was trimmed by 5 bases and J by 0 bases, leaving 10 bases between them. The CDR3 is CASSQTSVNTEAFF. The CDR3 nucleotides read TGTGCCAGCAGCCAGACATCAGTGAACACTGAAGCTTTCTTT.